Each of the 5 T cell receptor beta chains below was sequenced from the same sample in a study of blood T cell repertoires in COVID-19. Data came from immunoSEQ multiplex PCR; TCRdb stores just in-frame clones and leaves some out. The table includes 130,000 or so clones, about four fifths detected once. The sample consisted of peripheral blood. All receptors come from a woman in her 70s with acute or convalescent COVID-19.

Here the CDR3 DNA reads TGTGCCAGCAGCTTGGGGGGACCAAGCTCTGGAAACACCATATATTTT. Its protein product is CASSLGGPSSGNTIYF. The genes are TRBV11-3 and TRBJ1-3, with D possibly TRBD1 on 5 matching bases. CDR1 and CDR2 (germline): SGHNT, YENEEA. V lost 3 bases, J lost 0 bases, and 12 bases lay in between. The CDR3 has 16 amino acids.

The V and J genes are TRBV6-5 and TRBJ2-7, with a possible D match to TRBD2 (5 bases). The CDR3 runs to 15 residues. Trimming removed 0 bases at V and 4 bases at J, with 13 bases between. Germline values: CDR1 MNHEY, CDR2 SVGAGI. CDR3 amino acids: CASSYSRHGVYEQYF. The CDR3 bases are TGTGCCAGCAGTTACTCGAGACACGGGGTTTACGAGCAGTACTTC.

In its sample, this clone was seen once. The J gene is TRBJ1-3, the V gene TRBV30, with D possibly TRBD1 on 5 matching bases. Germline V gives CDR1 GTSNPN, CDR2 SVGIG (reference sequence). The V and J ends lost 2 bases and 4 bases respectively, with 9 bases between them. The CDR3 is 13 amino acids. The CDR3 nucleotides are TGTGCCTGGAGTAGGGACTTCGGAAACACCATATATTTT. Its translation is CAWSRDFGNTIYF.

CDR3 sequence: CASSLGSEGANTGELFF. The CDR3 coding sequence is TGTGCCAGCAGCTTGGGCTCAGAGGGGGCAAACACCGGGGAGCTGTTTTTT. This chain links TRBV5-6 with TRBJ2-2; 7 nucleotides match TRBD1. J lost 2 bases, V lost 0 bases, and 7 bases had no gene match. CDR1 is SGHDT and CDR2 is YYEEEE in the germline V gene. The CDR3 covers 17 residues.

Only a few counts were recorded for this clone. The chain joins TRBV7-3 to TRBJ1-1; no firm D call. The CDR3 covers 13 residues. The ends were cut back, 4 bases at V and 2 bases at J, with 8 bases in the middle. Germline V CDR1 and CDR2: SGHTA, FQGTGA. The CDR3 loop reads CASSSVSNTEAFF. The CDR3 DNA reads TGTGCCAGCAGCTCTGTCAGTAACACTGAAGCTTTCTTT. Using reference TRBV7-3 and TRBJ1-1 for the parts outside the CDR3, the full variable domain is GAGVSQTPSNKVTEKGKYVELRCDPISGHTALYWYRQSLGQGPEFLIYFQGTGAADDSGLPNDRFFAVRPEGSVSTLKIQRTERGDSAVYLCASSSVSNTEAFFGQGTRLTVV.